This T cell receptor (beta chain) derives from a study of control samples from healthy donors and cancer patients. The CDR3 is made up of 11 amino acids. V lost 5 bases and J 7 bases, leaving 6 bases between the germline ends. Germline values: CDR1 SGHTA, CDR2 FQGNSA. Using immunoSEQ multiplex PCR, the repertoire was profiled, and TCRdb retains in-frame clones only, with some absent. The profile shows around 250,000 clones, about four fifths of them singletons. The chain couples TRBV7-2 to TRBJ2-1; D unresolved. The sequencing sample was made of PBMCs. This sequence originates from a woman aged 55-69 years with lung cancer. CDR3 DNA: TGTGCCAGCAGCGCCTTAAATGAGCAGTTCTTC. Protein sequence: CASSALNEQFF. The whole variable domain, filled in from reference TRBV7-2 and TRBJ2-1, reads GAGVSQSPSNKVTEKGKDVELRCDPISGHTALYWYRQSLGQGLEFLIYFQGNSAPDKSGLPSDRFSAERTGGSVSTLTIQRTQQEDSAVYLCASSALNEQFFGPGTRLTVL.